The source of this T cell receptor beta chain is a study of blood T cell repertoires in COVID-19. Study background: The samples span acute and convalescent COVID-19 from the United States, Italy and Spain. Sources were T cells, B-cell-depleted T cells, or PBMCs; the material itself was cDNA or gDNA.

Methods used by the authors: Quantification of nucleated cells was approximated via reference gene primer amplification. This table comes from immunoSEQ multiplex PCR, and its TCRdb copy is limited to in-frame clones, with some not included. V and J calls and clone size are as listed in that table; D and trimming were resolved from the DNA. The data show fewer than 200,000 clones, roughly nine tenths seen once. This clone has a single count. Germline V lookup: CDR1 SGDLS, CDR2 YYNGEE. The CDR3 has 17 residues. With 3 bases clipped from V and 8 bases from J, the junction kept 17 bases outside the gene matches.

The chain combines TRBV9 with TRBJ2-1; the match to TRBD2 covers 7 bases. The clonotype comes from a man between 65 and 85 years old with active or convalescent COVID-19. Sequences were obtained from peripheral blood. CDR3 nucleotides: TGTGCCAGCAGCGCCCCCAAATGGGCGGGAGTTTCGGATGAGCAGTTCTTC. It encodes CASSAPKWAGVSDEQFF.